This T cell receptor (beta chain) was obtained from a study of CD8 T cells in ankylosing spondylitis. Whole-study findings and limits: Disease-linked clones, CD8+, were relatively rare in peripheral blood.

The CDR3 covers 15 residues. J was trimmed by 2 bases and V by 1 base; bases with no gene match: 4. In germline, CDR1 is DFQATT, CDR2 SNEGSKA (reference sequence). TCRdb re-called the 5' RACE reads with MiXCR, one entry per CDR3 protein. This sample has 150,000 to 200,000 distinct CDR3 sequences; approximately 32% occur once, and the top ten carry about 6%. In this sample, this clonotype turned up many times. No antigen is known for it. This TCR came from a male donor with ankylosing spondylitis. This chain uses TRBV20-1 with TRBJ1-2; 10 bases are a match to TRBD1. The sample consisted of synovial fluid, either unsorted or a sorted T cell fraction (not recorded which). The CDR3 region is CSARVGGQGNYGYTF. The CDR3 nucleotides are TGCAGTGCTAGAGTGGGGGGACAGGGGAACTATGGCTACACCTTC.